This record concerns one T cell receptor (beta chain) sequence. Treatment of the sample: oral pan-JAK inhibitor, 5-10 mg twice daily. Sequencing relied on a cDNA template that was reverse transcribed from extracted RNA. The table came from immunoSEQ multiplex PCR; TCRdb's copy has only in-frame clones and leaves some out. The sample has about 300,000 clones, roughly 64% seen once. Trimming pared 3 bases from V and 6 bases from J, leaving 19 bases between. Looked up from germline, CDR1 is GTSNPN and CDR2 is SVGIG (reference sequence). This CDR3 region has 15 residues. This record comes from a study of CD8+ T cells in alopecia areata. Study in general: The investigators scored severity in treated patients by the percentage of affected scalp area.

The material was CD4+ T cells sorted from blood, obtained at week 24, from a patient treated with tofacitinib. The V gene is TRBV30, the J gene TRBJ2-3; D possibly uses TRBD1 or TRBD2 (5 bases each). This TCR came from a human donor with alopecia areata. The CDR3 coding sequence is TGTGCCTGGAGCCCCCGGGGCCCCGGGATTGATACGCAGTATTTT. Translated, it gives CAWSPRGPGIDTQYF.